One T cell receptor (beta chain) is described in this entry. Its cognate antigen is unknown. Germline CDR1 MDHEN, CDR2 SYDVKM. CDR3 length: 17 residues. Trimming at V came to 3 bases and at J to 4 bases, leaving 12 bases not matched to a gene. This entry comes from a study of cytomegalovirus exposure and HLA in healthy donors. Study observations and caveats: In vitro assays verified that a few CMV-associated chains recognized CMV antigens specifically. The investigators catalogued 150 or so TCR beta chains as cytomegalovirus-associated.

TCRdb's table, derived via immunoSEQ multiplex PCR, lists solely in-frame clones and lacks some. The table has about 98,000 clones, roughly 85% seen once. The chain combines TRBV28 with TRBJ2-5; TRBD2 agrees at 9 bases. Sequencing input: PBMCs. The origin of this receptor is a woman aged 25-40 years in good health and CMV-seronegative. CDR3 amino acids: CASSFPSSLAGSETQYF. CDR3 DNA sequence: TGTGCCAGCAGTTTCCCCTCTTCCCTAGCGGGGTCAGAGACCCAGTACTTC.